The subject of this entry is one T cell receptor (beta chain). This record belongs to a study of shared clonotypes between healthy human individuals. From germline, CDR1 is SEHNR and CDR2 FQNEAQ (reference sequence). The CDR3 totals 15 residues. Trimming cost V 5 bases and J 3 bases, with 14 bases left between them. TCRdb's table, derived via immunoSEQ multiplex PCR, lists solely in-frame clones and lacks some. The sample has 2 million to 2.5 million clones, about 92% seen once; the top ten hold about 0.39%. The sample was naive CD4+ T cells from PBMCs. Subset in this sample: CD45RA+ positively selected. V and J are TRBV7-9 and TRBJ2-1; D possibly corresponds to TRBD2 (6 bases). The origin of this receptor is a man aged 18 to 29 in good health. Some clones in this sample may be carry-over from other donors' samples. The CDR3 bases are TGTGCCAGCAGCCACGACAGACTAGTCTACAATGAGCAGTTCTTC. This codes for CASSHDRLVYNEQFF. The full variable domain, completed using reference TRBV7-9 and TRBJ2-1, is DTGVSQNPRHKITKRGQNVTFRCDPISEHNRLYWYRQTLGQGPEFLTYFQNEAQLEKSRLLSDRFSAERPKGSFSTLEIQRTEQGDSAMYLCASSHDRLVYNEQFFGPGTRLTVL.